Sequencing of this T cell receptor (beta chain) was carried out in a study of blood T cells in healthy people across ages. General study findings and limits: Shifts in expanded clonotypes may have been confounded by donor CMV status, which was unknown. A strong correlation was found between TCR beta diversity and the percentage of naive T cells.

A sample-barcoded 5' primer and a J-beta primer mix were used in a second PCR of about 7 to 11 cycles. TCRdb reanalysed the 5' RACE reads using MiXCR and keeps one entry per CDR3 protein. The sample records about 1,500,000 distinct CDR3 sequences, about 40% being singletons. Details on this clonotype: Its cognate antigen is unknown.

Isolation yielded PBMCs, at least 6.5 million per sample, in every case. V lost 1 base to trimming and J lost 3 bases, with 13 bases between them. The CDR3 contains 15 residues. The J gene is TRBJ2-7, the V gene TRBV12-3 or TRBV12-4; TRBD2 might be the D (6 bases). Sequencing was performed on blood. The sequence was obtained from a woman aged 18-29 years in good health. The CDR3 DNA follows: TGTGCCAGCAGTTTAGAACCCAACGGGGGCTACGAGCAGTACTTC. It specifies CASSLEPNGGYEQYF.